Shown below are 26 T cell receptor beta chains from a single sample sequenced in a study of memory CD4+ T cells and cytomegalovirus serostatus. Assay: immunoSEQ multiplex PCR; the TCRdb copy retains only in-frame clones and omits some. In the table there are about 100,000 clones, 75% to 90% of which are singletons. The sort gate was single viable CD3+CD4+CD8-CD45RO+ cells for memory CD4+ T cells. What was sequenced was memory CD4+ T cells from blood. These receptors came from an adult in good health and CMV-seropositive.

The chain joins TRBV6-6 to TRBJ2-7, with D unclear. The ends were cut back, 2 bases at V and 6 bases at J, with 11 bases in the middle. The germline CDR1 and CDR2 sequences are MNHNY and SVGAGI (reference sequence). The CDR3 length is 13 residues. The CDR3 nucleotides read TGTGCCAGCAGTTACAAGGGTACGGGCGAGCAGTACTTC. Translation: CASSYKGTGEQYF.

V usage is TRBV9 and J usage is TRBJ2-5, with 11 nucleotides matching TRBD2. Germline V gene data show CDR1 as SGDLS and CDR2 as YYNGEE. V lost 4 bases and J lost 4; bases outside the gene matches: 15. CDR3 length: 18 amino acids. This CDR3 is CASSSGTSGLDRRETQYF. The DNA for the CDR3 is TGTGCCAGCAGCAGCGGGACTAGCGGTCTTGATAGGCGAGAGACCCAGTACTTC.

The rearrangement uses TRBV7-2 and TRBJ1-1; D ambiguous. This CDR3 has 13 amino acids. V lost 2 bases and J 8 bases, leaving 12 bases between the germline ends. Germline V CDR1 and CDR2: SGHTA, FQGNSA. In DNA form, the CDR3 reads TGTGCCAGCAGCTTACAGAGGGTTGGAGAAGCTTTCTTT. Its translation is CASSLQRVGEAFF. The complete variable domain, with remaining parts taken from reference TRBV7-2 and TRBJ1-1, reads GAGVSQSPSNKVTEKGKDVELRCDPISGHTALYWYRQSLGQGLEFLIYFQGNSAPDKSGLPSDRFSAERTGGSVSTLTIQRTQQEDSAVYLCASSLQRVGEAFFGQGTRLTVV.

This chain uses TRBV9 with TRBJ2-4; possibly TRBD2 for D (5 bases). The V end was cut by 0 bases, the J end by 7 bases, with 11 bases between. This CDR3 comprises 14 residues. The germline gives CDR1 SGDLS, CDR2 YYNGEE. CDR3 region: CASSVGIRGNIQYF. As DNA, the CDR3 is TGTGCCAGCAGCGTAGGTATCCGAGGGAACATTCAGTACTTC.

The chain uses TRBV11-2 and TRBJ1-3, with no clear D. The CDR3 consists of 16 residues. V was cut by 1 base and J by 1 base, with 11 bases left in between. Germline V gives CDR1 SGHAT, CDR2 FQNNGV. The CDR3: CASSLGVATSGNTIYF. The CDR3 bases are TGTGCCAGCAGCTTAGGTGTCGCAACTTCTGGAAACACCATATATTTT. The complete variable domain, with remaining parts taken from reference TRBV11-2 and TRBJ1-3, reads EAGVAQSPRYKIIEKRQSVAFWCNPISGHATLYWYQQILGQGPKLLIQFQNNGVVDDSQLPKDRFSAERLKGVDSTLKIQPAKLEDSAVYLCASSLGVATSGNTIYFGEGSWLTVV.

V is TRBV10-3 and J is TRBJ1-2, with D unresolved. V was shortened by 0 bases and J by 7 bases, with 12 bases between the two germline ends. This CDR3 contains 14 residues. CDR1 is ENHRY, CDR2 SYGVKD, per germline. The CDR3 here is CAISESPPWGGYTF. As DNA, the CDR3 is TGTGCCATCAGTGAGTCCCCTCCGTGGGGTGGCTACACCTTC.

This clone was recorded only once. The chain links TRBV7-2 to TRBJ2-3, with 9 nucleotides matching TRBD1. This CDR3 has 15 residues. The V segment lost 5 bases and the J segment 6 bases; nucleotides outside the gene matches: 9. Germline loops: CDR1 SGHTA, CDR2 FQGNSA. In DNA, the CDR3 is TGTGCCAGCAGCCTCTTGGGACAGGGATCGGATACGCAGTATTTT. The encoded protein is CASSLLGQGSDTQYF.

This sequence joins TRBV9 and TRBJ2-5; unclear D gene. The V end lost 3 bases, the J end lost 5 bases, and 11 bases lay between the germline ends. The CDR3 sequence is 13 residues long. CDR1 is SGDLS, CDR2 YYNGEE, per germline. The CDR3 region has the DNA TGTGCCAGCAGCGCCCCCAGCCCTGAGACCCAGTACTTC. Amino acids: CASSAPSPETQYF.

This clone was picked up a small number of times. Other DNA sequences in the same sample also yield this CDR3. The chain links TRBV7-6 to TRBJ1-1; D remains unclear. V shed 5 bases and J shed 0 bases, with 7 bases lying between them. The CDR3 has 13 residues. The V gene's germline CDR1 is SGHVS and CDR2 FNYEAQ. The CDR3 DNA follows: TGTGCCAGCAGCCCTACCATGAACACTGAAGCTTTCTTT. It codes for CASSPTMNTEAFF.

A few counts support this clone. The J gene is TRBJ1-2, the V gene TRBV27; TRBD1 matches at 7 bases. Germline assignment: CDR1 MNHEY and CDR2 SMNVEV (reference sequence). Trimming at V came to 1 base and at J to 5 bases, leaving 7 bases not matched to a gene. This CDR3 comprises 15 residues. The CDR3 sequence is CASSLFRDSYYGYTF. The DNA of the CDR3 is TGTGCCAGCAGTTTATTCCGGGACAGTTATTATGGCTACACCTTC.

The CDR3 spells CASSSVGNIQYF. The CDR3 DNA follows: TGTGCCAGCAGTTCGGTGGGAAACATTCAGTACTTC. This rearrangement joins TRBV27 to TRBJ2-4; D is ambiguous. CDR1 is MNHEY, CDR2 SMNVEV, per germline (reference sequence). There are 12 residues in the CDR3. V lost 4 bases and J lost 6, with 7 bases in between.

V and J are TRBV30 and TRBJ1-5; tentatively, D is TRBD1 (5 bases). CDR3 length equals 12 residues. In germline, CDR1 is GTSNPN, CDR2 SVGIG (reference sequence). The germline V and J ends were trimmed by 2 bases and 11 bases, with 13 bases remaining between them. The CDR3 region has the DNA TGTGCCTGGAGTCGGGACCTCCAGGCCCAGCATTTT. It codes for CAWSRDLQAQHF.

The chain has TRBV28 and TRBJ1-1; D is ambiguous. Germline CDR1 and CDR2: MDHEN and SYDVKM. V was shortened by 3 bases and J by 0 bases, with 14 bases between the two germline ends. The CDR3 is 16 residues long. The CDR3 reads CASSFPRSSLNTEAFF. In DNA form, the CDR3 reads TGTGCCAGCAGTTTCCCTAGATCCAGCCTGAACACTGAAGCTTTCTTT.

The rearrangement joins TRBV6-5 to TRBJ1-2; 9 bases align to TRBD1. Germline CDR1 and CDR2: MNHEY and SVGAGI. The length of the CDR3 is 16 residues. The J segment lost 4 bases and the V segment lost 2 bases, leaving 8 bases of the junction unmatched. The CDR3 nucleotides read TGTGCCAGCAGTTACCGCGGGACAGGGTGGGCCTATGGCTACACCTTC. It translates to CASSYRGTGWAYGYTF.

This chain uses TRBV19 with TRBJ2-2, with TRBD1 identical over 9 bases. In germline, CDR1 is LNHDA, CDR2 SQIVND (reference sequence). The CDR3 runs 15 residues. With V trimmed by 5 bases and J by 7 bases, 8 bases remained unmatched. The CDR3 region is CASSRTGGYFGELFF. The CDR3 region has the DNA TGTGCCAGTAGTCGTACAGGGGGCTATTTCGGGGAGCTGTTTTTT.

This clone was seen a single time. The rearrangement uses TRBV6-1 and TRBJ2-7; 8 bases match TRBD1. J was trimmed by 4 bases and V by 6 bases; bases with no gene match: 8. The CDR3 is 14 residues long. CDR1 is MNHNS, CDR2 SASEGT, per germline. The CDR3 DNA sequence: TGTGCCAGCAGGGGGACAGGAGTGAATTACGAGCAGTACTTC. Translation gives CASRGTGVNYEQYF.

This chain links TRBV15 with TRBJ2-1, with unresolved D. The germline CDR1 and CDR2 sequences are LNHNV and YYDKDF (reference sequence). The length of the CDR3 is 15 residues. V was trimmed by 0 bases and J by 5 bases, leaving 11 bases between them. CDR3 nucleotide sequence: TGTGCCACCAGCAGAGATTCGGCTCTGGACAATGAGCAGTTCTTC. Translating it yields CATSRDSALDNEQFF.

This rearrangement joins TRBV5-4 to TRBJ2-4; D is possibly TRBD1 (5 bases). CDR1 SGHNT and CDR2 YYREEE come from the germline V gene (reference sequence). CDR3 size: 13 residues. The V end lost 1 base, the J end lost 8 bases, and 10 bases lay between the germline ends. As DNA, the CDR3 is TGTGCCAGCAGCTTGAGGACAACTGACATTCAGTACTTC. This encodes CASSLRTTDIQYF.

V gene TRBV6-1 combines with J gene TRBJ2-7; D call uncertain. Germline V gene lookup returns CDR1 MNHNS and CDR2 SASEGT. V gave up 8 bases and J gave up 1 base, with 12 bases separating them. The CDR3 totals 13 residues. The CDR3 DNA sequence: TGTGCCAGCCGGAACGCTCCGTCCTACGAGCAGTACTTC. It yields the protein CASRNAPSYEQYF.

This clone was seen just once. The chain joins TRBV2 to TRBJ2-1, with a tentative D call TRBD1 (6 bases). Trimming took off 7 bases at V and 15 bases at J, with 22 bases between the two ends. The CDR3 covers 13 residues. Germline assignment: CDR1 SNHLY and CDR2 FYNNEI. The CDR3: CASKHIGTNVWFF. As DNA, the CDR3 is TGTGCCAGCAAACACATCGGGACAAACGTTTGGTTCTTC.

The sample holds a few counts of this clone. V gene TRBV7-9 combines with J gene TRBJ2-2, with D possibly TRBD1 on 6 matching bases. Germline-derived CDR1 and CDR2 are SEHNR and FQNEAQ (reference sequence). The V gene lost 4 bases and the J gene lost 4 bases, with 7 bases spanning the gap. There are 13 residues in the CDR3. The CDR3 reads CASSSGVTGELFF. CDR3 nucleotide sequence: TGTGCCAGCAGCTCAGGGGTCACCGGGGAGCTGTTTTTT.

The table lists this clone with a few counts. This chain uses TRBV5-1 with TRBJ2-5; no clear D. Between the trimmed V and J ends, which lost 4 bases and 5 bases, there was a span of 9 bases. CDR1 and CDR2 from the germline V gene are SGHRS and YFSETQ. The CDR3 has 12 amino acids. CDR3 DNA sequence: TGCGCCAGCAGCACCGGCCAGGAGACCCAGTACTTC. This encodes CASSTGQETQYF. Variable domain in full (rest from reference TRBV5-1 and TRBJ2-5): KAGVTQTPRYLIKTRGQQVTLSCSPISGHRSVSWYQQTPGQGLQFLFEYFSETQRNKGNFPGRFSGRQFSNSRSEMNVSTLELGDSALYLCASSTGQETQYFGPGTRLLVL.

The chain uses TRBV7-3 and TRBJ2-3; 7 bases fit TRBD2. The trim removed 3 bases at V and 0 bases at J, leaving 3 bases unmatched. Germline V CDR1 and CDR2: SGHTA, FQGTGA. The length of the CDR3 is 15 residues. The CDR3 DNA reads as TGTGCCAGCAGCTTTTATAGCGGGAGCACAGATACGCAGTATTTT. This translates into CASSFYSGSTDTQYF.

V usage is TRBV19 and J usage is TRBJ2-3; TRBD1 matches 10 bases. Losses at the gene ends were 7 bases for V and 4 bases for J; bases not matched to a gene: 2. The V gene's germline CDR1 is LNHDA and CDR2 SQIVND (reference sequence). This CDR3 comprises 13 residues. CDR3 protein: CASTGTGADTQYF. The DNA for the CDR3 is TGTGCCAGTACTGGGACAGGGGCAGATACGCAGTATTTT.

This sequence joins TRBV18 and TRBJ1-2; TRBD1 matches at 8 bases. Germline V gives CDR1 KGHSH, CDR2 LQKENI. After removal of 1 base from V and 4 bases from J, the junction contained 8 bases not matched to a gene. This CDR3 region has 16 residues. The CDR3 region has the DNA TGTGCCAGCTCACCACGGGTCGGGACAGGACTCTATGGCTACACCTTC. Encoded protein: CASSPRVGTGLYGYTF.

In DNA, the CDR3 is TGTGCCATCGGCCGCGAGGTAGGGCAGTGGAACTATGGCTACACCTTC. This sequence encodes CAIGREVGQWNYGYTF. This chain joins TRBV10-3 and TRBJ1-2; D is unclear. CDR3 length equals 16 residues. The V gene lost 8 bases and the J gene lost 2 bases, with 21 bases spanning the gap. CDR1 ENHRY and CDR2 SYGVKD come from the germline V gene.